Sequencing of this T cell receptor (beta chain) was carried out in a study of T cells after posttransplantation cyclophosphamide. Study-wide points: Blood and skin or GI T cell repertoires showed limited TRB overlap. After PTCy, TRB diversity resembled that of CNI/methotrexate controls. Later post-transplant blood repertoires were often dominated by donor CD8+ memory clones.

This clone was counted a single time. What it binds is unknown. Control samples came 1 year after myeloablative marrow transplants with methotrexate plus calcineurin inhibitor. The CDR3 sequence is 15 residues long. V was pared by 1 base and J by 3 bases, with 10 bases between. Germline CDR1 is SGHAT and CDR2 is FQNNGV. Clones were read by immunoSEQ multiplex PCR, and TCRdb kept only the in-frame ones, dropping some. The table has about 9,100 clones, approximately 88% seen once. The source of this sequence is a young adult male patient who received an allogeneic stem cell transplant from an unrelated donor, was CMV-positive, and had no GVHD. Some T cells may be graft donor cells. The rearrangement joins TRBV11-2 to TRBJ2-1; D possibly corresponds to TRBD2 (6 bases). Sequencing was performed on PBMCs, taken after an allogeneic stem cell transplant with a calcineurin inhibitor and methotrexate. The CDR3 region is CASSLVVADYNEQFF. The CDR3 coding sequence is TGTGCCAGCAGCTTAGTGGTAGCGGACTACAATGAGCAGTTCTTC.